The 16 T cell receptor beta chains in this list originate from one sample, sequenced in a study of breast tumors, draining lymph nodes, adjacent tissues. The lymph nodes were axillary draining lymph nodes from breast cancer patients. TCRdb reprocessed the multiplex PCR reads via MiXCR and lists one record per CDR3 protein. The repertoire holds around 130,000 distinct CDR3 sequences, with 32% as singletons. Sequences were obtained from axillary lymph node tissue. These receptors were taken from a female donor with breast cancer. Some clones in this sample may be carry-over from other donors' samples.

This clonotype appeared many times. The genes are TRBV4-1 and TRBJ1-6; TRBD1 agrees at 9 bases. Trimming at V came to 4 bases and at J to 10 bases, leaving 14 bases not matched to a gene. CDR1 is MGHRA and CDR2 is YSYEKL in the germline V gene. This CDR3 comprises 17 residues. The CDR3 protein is CASSPKPGQGSGSPLHF. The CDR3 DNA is TGCGCCAGCAGCCCAAAACCGGGACAGGGTTCAGGCTCACCCCTCCACTTT.

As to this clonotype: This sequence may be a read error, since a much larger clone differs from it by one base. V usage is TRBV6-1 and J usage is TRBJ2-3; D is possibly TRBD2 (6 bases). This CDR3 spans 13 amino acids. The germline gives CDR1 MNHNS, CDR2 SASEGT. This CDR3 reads CTSSPDLADTQYF. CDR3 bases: TGTACCAGCAGTCCCGACCTAGCGGATACGCAGTATTTT.

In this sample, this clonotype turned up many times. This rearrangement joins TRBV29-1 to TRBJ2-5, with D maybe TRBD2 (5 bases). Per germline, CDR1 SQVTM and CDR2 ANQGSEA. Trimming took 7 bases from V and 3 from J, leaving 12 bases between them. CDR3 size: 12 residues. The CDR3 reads CSGGAVEETQYF. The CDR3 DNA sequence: TGCAGCGGGGGAGCGGTAGAAGAGACCCAGTACTTC.

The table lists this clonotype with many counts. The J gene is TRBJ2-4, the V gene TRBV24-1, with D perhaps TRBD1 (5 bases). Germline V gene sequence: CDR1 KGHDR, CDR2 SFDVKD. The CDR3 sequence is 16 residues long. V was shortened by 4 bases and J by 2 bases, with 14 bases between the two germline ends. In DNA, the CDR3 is TGTGCCACCAGTGACCCTCGCCCAGGGACCAAAAACATTCAGTACTTC. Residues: CATSDPRPGTKNIQYF.

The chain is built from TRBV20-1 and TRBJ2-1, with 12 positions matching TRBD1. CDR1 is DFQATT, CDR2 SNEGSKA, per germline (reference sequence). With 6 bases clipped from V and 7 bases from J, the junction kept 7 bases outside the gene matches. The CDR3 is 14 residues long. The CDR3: CSAAGTGGMNEQFF. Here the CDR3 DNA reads TGCAGTGCGGCCGGGACAGGGGGCATGAATGAGCAGTTCTTC.

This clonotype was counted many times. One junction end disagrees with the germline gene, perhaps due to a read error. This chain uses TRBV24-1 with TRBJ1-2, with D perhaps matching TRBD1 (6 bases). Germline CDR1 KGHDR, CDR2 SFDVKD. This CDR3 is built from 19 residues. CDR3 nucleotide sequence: TGTGCCACCAGTGATAGGCCTGGCAGGGAATGGATTGGGGGCTATGGCTACCCCTTC. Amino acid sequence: CATSDRPGREWIGGYGYPF.

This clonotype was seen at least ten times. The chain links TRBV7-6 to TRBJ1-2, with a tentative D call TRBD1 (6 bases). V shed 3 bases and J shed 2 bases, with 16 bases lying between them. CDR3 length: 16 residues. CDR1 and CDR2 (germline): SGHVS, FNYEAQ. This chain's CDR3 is CASSFHQGFVNYGYTF. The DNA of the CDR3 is TGTGCCAGCAGCTTCCACCAGGGGTTTGTAAACTATGGCTACACCTTC.

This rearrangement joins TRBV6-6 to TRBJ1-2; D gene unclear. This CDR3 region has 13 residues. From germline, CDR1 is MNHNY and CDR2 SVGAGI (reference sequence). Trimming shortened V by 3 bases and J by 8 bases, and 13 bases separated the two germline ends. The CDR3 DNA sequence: TGTGCCAGCAGTTATATCGCCCAACGAGGCTACACCTTC. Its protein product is CASSYIAQRGYTF.

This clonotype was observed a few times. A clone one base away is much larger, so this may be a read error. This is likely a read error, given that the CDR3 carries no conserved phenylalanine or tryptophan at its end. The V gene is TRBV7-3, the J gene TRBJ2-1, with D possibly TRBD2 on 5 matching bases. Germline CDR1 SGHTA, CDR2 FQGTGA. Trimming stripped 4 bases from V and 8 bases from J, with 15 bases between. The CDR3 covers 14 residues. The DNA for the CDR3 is TGTGCCAGCAGCTCAGGACCCCCGGGGTATGAGCAGTTCCTC. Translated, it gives CASSSGPPGYEQFL.

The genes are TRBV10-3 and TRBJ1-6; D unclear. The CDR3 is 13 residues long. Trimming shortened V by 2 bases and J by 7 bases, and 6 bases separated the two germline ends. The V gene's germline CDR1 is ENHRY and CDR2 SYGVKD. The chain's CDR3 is CAISEGINSPLHF. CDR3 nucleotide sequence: TGTGCCATCAGTGAGGGGATCAATTCACCCCTCCACTTT.

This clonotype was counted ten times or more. CDR3 in amino acids: CASKPVAGGSRRTDTQYF. The CDR3 bases are TGTGCCAGTAAGCCTGTAGCGGGGGGGTCCCGTCGCACAGATACGCAGTATTTT. This chain links TRBV19 with TRBJ2-3; TRBD2 matches 11 bases. V shed 7 bases and J 1 base; nucleotides not matched to a gene: 13. The CDR3 sequence is 18 residues long. CDR1 LNHDA and CDR2 SQIVND come from the germline V gene (reference sequence). Together with reference TRBV19 and TRBJ2-3, the CDR3 gives the full variable domain: DGGITQSPKYLFRKEGQNVTLSCEQNLNHDAMYWYRQDPGQGLRLIYYSQIVNDFQKGDIAEGYSVSREKKESFPLTVTSAQKNPTAFYLCASKPVAGGSRRTDTQYFGPGTRLTVL.

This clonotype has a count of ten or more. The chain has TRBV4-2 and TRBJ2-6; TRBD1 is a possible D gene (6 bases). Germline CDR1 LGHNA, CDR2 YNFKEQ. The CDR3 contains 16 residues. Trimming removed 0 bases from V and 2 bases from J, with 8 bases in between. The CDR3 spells CASSQDNRAGANVLTF. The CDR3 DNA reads TGTGCCAGCAGCCAAGACAACAGGGCTGGGGCCAACGTCCTGACTTTC.

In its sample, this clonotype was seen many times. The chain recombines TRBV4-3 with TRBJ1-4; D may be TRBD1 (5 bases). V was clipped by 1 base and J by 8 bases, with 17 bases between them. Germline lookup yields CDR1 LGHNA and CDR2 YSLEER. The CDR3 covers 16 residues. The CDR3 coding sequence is TGCGCCAGCAGCCAAGCCCAAGCAGGGTTTGAGGAAAAACTGTTTTTT. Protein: CASSQAQAGFEEKLFF.

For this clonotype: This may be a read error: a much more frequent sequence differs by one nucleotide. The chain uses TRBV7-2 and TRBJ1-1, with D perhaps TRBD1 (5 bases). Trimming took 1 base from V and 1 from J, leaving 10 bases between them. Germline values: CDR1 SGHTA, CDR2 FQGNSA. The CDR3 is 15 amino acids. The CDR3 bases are TGTACCAGCAGCTTAGTTTCAGGGCAGAACACTGAAGCTTTCTTT. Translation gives CTSSLVSGQNTEAFF.

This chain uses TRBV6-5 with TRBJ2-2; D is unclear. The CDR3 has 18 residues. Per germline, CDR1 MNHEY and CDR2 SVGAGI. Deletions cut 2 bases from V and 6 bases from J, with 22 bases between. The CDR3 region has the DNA TGTGCCAGCAGTTACCGCCCACCGGGCCCACCGGTCGCCGGGGAGCTGTTTTTT. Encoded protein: CASSYRPPGPPVAGELFF.

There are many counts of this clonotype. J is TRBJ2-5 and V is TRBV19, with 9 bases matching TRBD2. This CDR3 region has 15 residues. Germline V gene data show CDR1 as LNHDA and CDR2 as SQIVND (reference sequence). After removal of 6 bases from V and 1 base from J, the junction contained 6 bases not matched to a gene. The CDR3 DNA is TGTGCCAGTAGCCCCGGGACTAGCCGCCAAGAGACCCAGTACTTC. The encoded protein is CASSPGTSRQETQYF.